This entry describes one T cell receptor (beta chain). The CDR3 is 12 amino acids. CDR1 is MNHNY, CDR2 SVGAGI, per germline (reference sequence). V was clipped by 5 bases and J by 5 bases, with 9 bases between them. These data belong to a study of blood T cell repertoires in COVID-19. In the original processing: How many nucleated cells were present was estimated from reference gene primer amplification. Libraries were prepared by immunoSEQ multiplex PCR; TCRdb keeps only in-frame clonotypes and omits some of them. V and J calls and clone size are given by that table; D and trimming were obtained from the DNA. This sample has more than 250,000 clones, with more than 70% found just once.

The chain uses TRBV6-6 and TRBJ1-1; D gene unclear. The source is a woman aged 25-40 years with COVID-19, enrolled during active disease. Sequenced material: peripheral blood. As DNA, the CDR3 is TGTGCCAGCAGTCAACAGACAACTGAAGCTTTCTTT. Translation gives CASSQQTTEAFF.